The rows below give T cell receptor beta chains drawn from one sample of a study of blood T cell repertoires in COVID-19. This table comes from immunoSEQ multiplex PCR, and its TCRdb copy is limited to in-frame clones, with some not included. The repertoire consists of 150,000 to 200,000 clones, with around 90% occurring once and the leading ten covering about 0.58%. What was sequenced was peripheral blood. The origin of the receptors is a middle-aged man with acute or convalescent COVID-19. Both conserved end residues are part of each CDR3. D genes are given only for firm matches. Clone size is not always given. Where it is, it says once, few, many or a class for expanded clones.

>TRBV18|.|.|TRBJ1-2|13
CASSSAGDYGYTF
TGTGCCAGCTCATCGGCAGGGGACTATGGCTACACCTTC
>TRBV19|.|.|TRBJ1-5|16
CASRPGGGRINQPQHF
TGTGCCAGTAGGCCTGGGGGGGGGAGGATCAATCAGCCCCAGCATTTT
>TRBV30|.|.|TRBJ2-2|18
CAWSPSRGGTVYTGELFF
TGTGCCTGGAGTCCCTCACGAGGGGGGACAGTTTACACCGGGGAGCTGTTTTTT
>TRBV11-1|TRBD2|.|TRBJ2-4|13
CASSPGSGGLQYF
TGTGCCAGCAGCCCAGGTAGCGGGGGCCTTCAGTACTTC
>TRBV3-1/TRBV3-2|.|.|TRBJ2-1|14
CASSQKSGRAGQFF
TGTGCCAGCAGCCAGAAATCCGGGCGAGCGGGGCAGTTCTTC
>TRBV5-1|.|.|TRBJ1-1|12
CASSLVDTEAFF
TGCGCCAGCAGCTTGGTAGACACTGAAGCTTTCTTT
>TRBV19|TRBD1|.|TRBJ2-3|15
CASSPDRGGSDTQYF
TGTGCCAGTAGTCCTGACAGGGGAGGTTCAGATACGCAGTATTTT
>TRBV10-3|TRBD2|.|TRBJ2-3|17
CAISPPRTSGNTDTQYF
TGTGCCATCAGTCCCCCCCGGACTAGCGGGAACACAGATACGCAGTATTTT
>TRBV6-5|.|.|TRBJ1-5|12
CASGEDNQPQHF
TGTGCCAGCGGGGAGGACAATCAGCCCCAGCATTTT
>TRBV6-4|TRBD1|.|TRBJ2-2|16
CASSVEGTGSLWELFF
TGTGCCAGCAGTGTGGAAGGGACAGGATCCTTATGGGAGCTGTTTTTT
>TRBV6-4|TRBD2|once|TRBJ2-7|13
CASSEISGSAQYF
TGTGCCAGCAGTGAAATTAGCGGGAGCGCGCAGTACTTC
>TRBV7-3|.|.|TRBJ2-3|16
CASSPGPGRGLDTQYF
TGTGCCAGCAGCCCGGGGCCGGGGCGGGGGCTGGATACGCAGTATTTT
>TRBV28|TRBD1|.|TRBJ2-1|15
CASSPTGAGYNEQFF
TGTGCCAGCAGCCCCACAGGGGCGGGTTACAATGAGCAGTTCTTC
>TRBV21-1|.|.|TRBJ1-4|13
CASSNRGFEKLFF
TGTGCCAGCAGTAACAGGGGTTTTGAAAAACTGTTTTTT
>TRBV5-1|TRBD2|.|TRBJ2-5|14
CASSPSGSRETQYF
TGCGCCAGCAGCCCTAGCGGGAGTAGGGAGACCCAGTACTTC
>TRBV6-5|.|.|TRBJ1-1|13
CASHRSGGTEAFF
TGTGCCAGTCACAGGTCGGGGGGCACTGAAGCTTTCTTT
>TRBV10-3|TRBD2|.|TRBJ2-1|15
CAISSLAGGQGEQFF
TGTGCCATCAGTTCGCTAGCGGGAGGGCAAGGTGAGCAGTTCTTC
>TRBV5-6|TRBD1|.|TRBJ1-2|14
CASRPRGPDYGYTF
TGTGCCAGCAGGCCTAGGGGGCCCGACTATGGCTACACCTTC
>TRBV24-1|TRBD1|.|TRBJ2-3|15
CATSDQRTGRDTQYF
TGTGCCACCAGTGACCAACGGACAGGGCGCGATACGCAGTATTTT
>TRBV11-2|.|.|TRBJ1-1|16
CASSLELWAGSTEAFF
TGTGCCAGCAGCTTAGAGCTTTGGGCGGGTAGCACTGAAGCTTTCTTT
>TRBV30|.|.|TRBJ1-5|13
CAWRPGINQPQHF
TGTGCCTGGAGGCCGGGAATCAATCAGCCCCAGCATTTT
>TRBV6-1|TRBD2|.|TRBJ2-3|16
CASSEFSGRFTDTQYF
TGTGCCAGCAGTGAATTCAGCGGGAGATTTACAGATACGCAGTATTTT
>TRBV6-2/TRBV6-3|.|.|TRBJ1-2|13
CASSGTINYGYTF
TGTGCCAGCAGCGGGACAATAAACTATGGCTACACCTTC
>TRBV11-3|.|.|TRBJ2-3|15
CASRRGSSSTDTQYF
TGTGCCAGCAGGCGGGGCAGCTCTAGCACAGATACGCAGTATTTT
>TRBV27|.|.|TRBJ2-7|14
CASSLSGSSYEQYF
TGTGCCAGCAGCCTCAGCGGAAGTTCCTACGAGCAGTACTTC
>TRBV28|.|.|TRBJ2-3|14
CASVQGSPTDTQYF
TGTGCCAGCGTACAGGGTTCCCCCACAGATACGCAGTATTTT
>TRBV7-2|TRBD2|once|TRBJ2-3|18
CASSLRGLAGAATDTQYF
TGTGCCAGCAGCTTAAGAGGACTAGCGGGGGCCGCGACAGATACGCAGTATTTT
>TRBV24-1|.|.|TRBJ2-7|13
CATSDKTSYEQYF
TGTGCCACCAGTGATAAGACAAGCTACGAGCAGTACTTC
>TRBV3-1/TRBV3-2|.|.|TRBJ1-3|14
CASSKQGGGNTIYF
TGTGCCAGCAGCAAACAGGGTGGGGGAAACACCATATATTTT
>TRBV5-4|TRBD2|.|TRBJ2-7|15
CASSFLAGGSYEQYF
TGTGCCAGCAGCTTCCTAGCGGGAGGATCCTACGAGCAGTACTTC
>TRBV6-6|.|.|TRBJ1-5|14
CASSYGQGNQPQHF
TGTGCCAGCAGTTACGGGCAGGGAAATCAGCCCCAGCATTTT
>TRBV10-1|.|.|TRBJ1-5|13
CASSESGNQPQHF
TGCGCCAGCAGTGAAAGCGGGAATCAGCCCCAGCATTTT
>TRBV19|.|.|TRBJ1-2|12
CASSRAGGPYTF
TGTGCCAGTAGTAGGGCAGGAGGTCCCTACACCTTC
>TRBV5-6|.|.|TRBJ2-1|13
CASSNRQANEQFF
TGTGCCAGCAGCAACCGACAGGCCAATGAGCAGTTCTTC
>TRBV29-1|.|.|TRBJ1-5|12
CSVQAGDQPQHF
TGCAGCGTGCAAGCGGGGGATCAGCCCCAGCATTTT
>TRBV5-8|TRBD1|once|TRBJ1-5|15
CASSVGQYGNQPQHF
TGTGCCAGCAGCGTGGGACAGTATGGCAATCAGCCCCAGCATTTT
>TRBV14|TRBD1|.|TRBJ2-3|14
CASSLRGLTDTQYF
TGTGCCAGCAGTCTCAGGGGGCTCACAGATACGCAGTATTTT
>TRBV11-2|.|once|TRBJ1-5|14
CASSLHSSNQPQHF
TGTGCCAGCAGCTTACATTCTAGCAATCAGCCCCAGCATTTT
>TRBV3-1/TRBV3-2|.|few|TRBJ1-6|16
CASSREDGVSGSPLHF
TGTGCCAGCAGCCGAGAGGACGGGGTGAGTGGTTCACCCCTCCACTTT
>TRBV2|.|once|TRBJ2-7|12
CASSGETYEQYF
TGTGCCAGCAGCGGAGAGACCTACGAGCAGTACTTC
>TRBV2|.|few|TRBJ1-2|13
CASSVQGNYGYTF
TGTGCCAGCAGTGTCCAGGGAAACTATGGCTACACCTTC
>TRBV23-1|.|.|TRBJ1-2|14
CASSQRTENYGYTF
TGCGCCAGCAGTCAGAGGACAGAAAACTATGGCTACACCTTC
>TRBV4-3|.|.|TRBJ2-1|15
CASSQGFQFYNEQFF
TGCGCCAGCAGCCAAGGATTCCAGTTCTACAATGAGCAGTTCTTC
>TRBV4-1|.|.|TRBJ1-5|18
CASSQAPLGGNSNQPQHF
TGCGCCAGCAGCCAAGCTCCCTTGGGGGGAAACAGCAATCAGCCCCAGCATTTT
>TRBV27|.|.|TRBJ2-2|16
CASSLSGTAPTGELFF
TGTGCCAGCAGTTTATCGGGGACTGCCCCTACCGGGGAGCTGTTTTTT
>TRBV21-1|.|few|TRBJ1-1|16
CASSKALSGVDTEAFF
TGTGCCAGCAGCAAAGCGCTTTCGGGGGTCGACACTGAAGCTTTCTTT
>TRBV3-1/TRBV3-2|TRBD2|.|TRBJ2-5|15
CASTPPGGSQETQYF
TGTGCCAGCACCCCCCCGGGGGGGTCCCAAGAGACCCAGTACTTC
>TRBV28|.|.|TRBJ2-1|15
CASSLSGVGYNEQFF
TGTGCCAGCAGTTTGTCCGGGGTCGGCTACAATGAGCAGTTCTTC
>TRBV4-3|TRBD1|.|TRBJ1-1|15
CASSQVDRDRTEAFF
TGCGCCAGCAGCCAGGTAGACAGGGATCGCACTGAAGCTTTCTTT
>TRBV5-1|.|.|TRBJ1-3|17
CASSLGGTGTPGNTIYF
TGCGCCAGCAGCTTGGGGGGAACAGGTACTCCTGGAAACACCATATATTTT
>TRBV7-6|.|once|TRBJ2-1|12
CASSQSPKEQFF
TGTGCCAGCAGCCAAAGCCCTAAAGAGCAGTTCTTC
>TRBV19|.|.|TRBJ2-2|18
CASSIPPRSRGWTGELFF
TGTGCCAGTAGTATACCCCCCCGCAGTCGAGGGTGGACCGGGGAGCTGTTTTTT
>TRBV27|.|once|TRBJ2-3|16
CASRPMWTTAPDTQYF
TGTGCCAGCAGGCCTATGTGGACTACGGCCCCAGATACGCAGTATTTT